The T cell receptor beta chain under discussion was sequenced for a study of control samples from healthy donors and cancer patients. V shed 4 bases, J shed 9 bases, and the junction held 11 bases outside the gene matches. Germline V gives CDR1 MDHEN, CDR2 SYDVKM. CDR3 length: 16 amino acids. Assay used: immunoSEQ multiplex PCR; TCRdb lists only in-frame clones, some missing. This table has under 450,000 clones, around nine tenths appearing once. V usage is TRBV28 and J usage is TRBJ1-6; TRBD1 matches 8 bases. The sequenced sample was PBMCs. This clonotype was obtained from a man aged 40-49 years with head and neck cancer. The CDR3 bases are TGTGCCAGCAGTTCCCCTCTGCCAGGGGGCAGTTCACCCCTCCACTTT. Protein product: CASSSPLPGGSSPLHF. Variable domain in full (rest from reference TRBV28 and TRBJ1-6): DVKVTQSSRYLVKRTGEKVFLECVQDMDHENMFWYRQDPGLGLRLIYFSYDVKMKEKGDIPEGYSVSREKKERFSLILESASTNQTSMYLCASSSPLPGGSSPLHFGNGTRLTVT.